The source of this T cell receptor (beta chain) is a study of PD-1 blockade in classical Hodgkin lymphoma. The study's findings and limits: The authors excluded patients who started nivolumab under 1 year after ASCT. Newly diagnosed patients were reported to start with lower TCR diversity than healthy donors.

Repertoires were generated with immunoSEQ multiplex PCR, while TCRdb's copy carries only in-frame clones and drops some. The repertoire holds about 61,000 clones, 70% to 90% seen once, with 7% to 8.5% in the top ten. CDR3 length: 15 residues. V was shortened by 5 bases and J by 4 bases, with 17 bases between the two germline ends. The germline CDR1 and CDR2 sequences are MDHEN and SYDVKM. As to this clone: Its antigen is currently unknown.

Time point given: cycle 4 day 1 (C4D1), after 6 weeks of nivolumab. Each patient experienced a relapse that followed autologous stem cell transplantation, and brentuximab vedotin exposure varied. The chain is built from TRBV28 and TRBJ2-5; D is perhaps TRBD1 or TRBD2 (5 bases each). The receptor was derived from a human donor with classical Hodgkin lymphoma. This material consisted of peripheral blood mononuclear cells (PBMCs), taken before the fourth cycle of nivolumab. CDR3 amino acids: CASSPLGLGRETQYF. The CDR3 region has the DNA TGTGCCAGCAGTCCGTTGGGCTTGGGACGAGAGACCCAGTACTTC. Full variable domain (remainder filled in from reference TRBV28 and TRBJ2-5): DVKVTQSSRYLVKRTGEKVFLECVQDMDHENMFWYRQDPGLGLRLIYFSYDVKMKEKGDIPEGYSVSREKKERFSLILESASTNQTSMYLCASSPLGLGRETQYFGPGTRLLVL.